This entry lists 5 T cell receptor beta chains sequenced from one sample in a study of tumor-infiltrating lymphocytes in oesophageal squamous cell carcinoma. TCRdb re-derived calls from the PCR reads in MiXCR, one entry per CDR3 protein. Among about 15,000 distinct CDR3 sequences listed, about 54% were seen once. Sequenced: esophageal tumor tissue. The receptors originated from a female donor with esophageal squamous cell carcinoma.

The chain recombines TRBV25-1 with TRBJ2-7, with 16 positions matching TRBD2. Gene TRBJ2-1 matches the end of the DNA better, so the J call may be wrong. Germline CDR1 and CDR2: MGHDK and SYGVNS. The CDR3 loop spans 16 amino acids. CDR3 sequence reads: CASRGTSGRASVEQFF. In DNA, the CDR3 is TGTGCCAGCAGAGGGACTAGCGGGAGGGCCTCGGTTGAGCAGTTCTTC.

The chain couples TRBV7-6 to TRBJ2-2, with no clear D. CDR3 length equals 15 residues. The V end lost 1 base, the J end lost 4 bases, and 10 bases lay between the germline ends. The germline gives CDR1 SGHVS, CDR2 FNYEAQ. This chain's CDR3 is CASSLGGPPTGELFF. The CDR3 nucleotides read TGTGCCAGCAGCTTAGGAGGACCGCCCACCGGGGAGCTGTTTTTT.

The genes are TRBV6-6 and TRBJ2-3; 12 bases line up with TRBD2. Germline CDR1 MNHNY, CDR2 SVGAGI (reference sequence). The V gene end was trimmed by 5 bases and the J gene end by 2 bases; junction bases not matched to a gene: 5. This CDR3 region has 16 residues. CDR3 residues: CASSHGLAGYTDTQYF. The CDR3 DNA sequence: TGTGCCAGCAGTCACGGACTAGCGGGATACACAGATACGCAGTATTTT.

The genes are TRBV28 and TRBJ1-1, with a possible D match to TRBD1 (5 bases). Germline CDR1 reads MDHEN; CDR2 reads SYDVKM. Trimming left V 3 bases short and J 6 bases short, with 17 bases between. There are 15 residues in the CDR3. This CDR3 is CASSLGGVGVSEAFF. CDR3 nucleotides: TGTGCCAGCAGTTTGGGTGGGGTGGGGGTTTCTGAAGCTTTCTTT.

Many counts were recorded for this clonotype. The gene calls are TRBV19 and TRBJ2-7, with 9 positions matching TRBD2. Germline-derived CDR1 and CDR2 are LNHDA and SQIVND (reference sequence). This CDR3 has 14 amino acids. J lost 4 bases, V lost 1 base, and 2 bases had no gene match. The CDR3 DNA reads as TGTGCCAGTAGTATAGTAGCGGGAGTGTACGAGCAGTACTTC. This gives the protein CASSIVAGVYEQYF.